Below, 29 T cell receptor beta chains from the same sample are listed, as sequenced in a study of long-term antiretroviral therapy in people with HIV. The assay, immunoSEQ v3.0, was run at survey level. Measured with immunoSEQ multiplex PCR; TCRdb has only the in-frame clones, and not every one. The sample has about 33,000 clones; about 74% are singletons. Sequences were derived from unsorted PBMCs, sampled 2 years after starting antiretroviral therapy. These receptors all stem from a woman between 45 and 65 years old with HIV.

This clone was recorded once. The V gene is TRBV19, the J gene TRBJ2-1, with 14 bases lining up with TRBD2. Germline assignment: CDR1 LNHDA and CDR2 SQIVND (reference sequence). Trimming cost V 6 bases and J 0 bases; bases outside gene matches: 7. The CDR3 covers 18 residues. The DNA of the CDR3 is TGTGCCAGTAGCCTGACTAGCGGGGGGGCAGTCTCCTACAATGAGCAGTTCTTC. As protein: CASSLTSGGAVSYNEQFF.

Only a few counts were recorded for this clone. This chain links TRBV11-3 with TRBJ1-1; the D is unclear. This CDR3 spans 14 amino acids. The V end was cut by 1 base, the J end by 1 base, with 7 bases between. CDR1 and CDR2 from the germline V gene are SGHNT and YENEEA. As DNA, the CDR3 is TGTGCCAGCAGCTTAGGCAACACGAACACTGAAGCTTTCTTT. This codes for CASSLGNTNTEAFF.

This clone was observed a handful of times. V and J are TRBV2 and TRBJ2-7; D is perhaps TRBD1 (5 bases). Trimming took 7 bases from V and 4 from J, leaving 8 bases between them. The CDR3 has 11 amino acids. The germline V gene has CDR1 SNHLY and CDR2 FYNNEI. CDR3 amino acids: CASTRAYEQYV. In DNA, the CDR3 is TGTGCCAGCACCAGGGCGTACGAGCAGTACGTC.

There are a few counts of this clone. The V call is TRBV18, the J call TRBJ1-2; TRBD1 agrees at 7 bases. Trimming at V came to 1 base and at J to 2 bases, leaving 19 bases not matched to a gene. Germline-derived CDR1 and CDR2 are KGHSH and LQKENI. This CDR3 is built from 20 residues. The CDR3 protein is CASSPLRLGDSSWGNYGYTF. DNA of the CDR3: TGTGCCAGCTCACCACTGAGATTAGGGGACAGCTCCTGGGGCAACTATGGCTACACCTTC.

This chain connects TRBV6-5 to TRBJ2-5; D assignment may be TRBD1 or TRBD2 (6 bases each). The CDR3 is made up of 13 amino acids. Looked up from germline, CDR1 is MNHEY and CDR2 is SVGAGI. The V and J ends lost 6 bases and 5 bases respectively, with 13 bases between them. CDR3 sequence reads: CASSWDGGETQYF. CDR3 bases: TGTGCCAGCAGCTGGGACGGGGGCGAGACCCAGTACTTC.

CDR3 residues: CASSLAGAGETQYF. CDR3 sequence (DNA): TGTGCCAGCAGCTTGGCGGGGGCTGGAGAGACCCAGTACTTC. The chain recombines TRBV7-2 with TRBJ2-5; possible D gene TRBD2, 7 bases. V was trimmed by 3 bases and J by 4 bases, leaving 12 bases between them. Germline V gene sequence: CDR1 SGHTA, CDR2 FQGNSA. The CDR3 loop spans 14 amino acids. The full variable domain, in which reference TRBV7-2 and TRBJ2-5 provide the parts outside the CDR3, is GAGVSQSPSNKVTEKGKDVELRCDPISGHTALYWYRQSLGQGLEFLIYFQGNSAPDKSGLPSDRFSAERTGGSVSTLTIQRTQQEDSAVYLCASSLAGAGETQYFGPGTRLLVL.

V and J are TRBV7-9 and TRBJ1-4; D might be TRBD1 (6 bases). The CDR3 consists of 16 residues. Trimming cost V 2 bases and J 6 bases, with 16 bases left between them. Looked up from germline, CDR1 is SEHNR and CDR2 is FQNEAQ (reference sequence). The CDR3 nucleotides are TGTGCCAGCAGCTTACCCTCAACAGGGTCTCATGAAAAACTGTTTTTT. It is translated as CASSLPSTGSHEKLFF. Full variable domain (outside the CDR3, taken from reference TRBV7-9 and TRBJ1-4): DTGVSQNPRHKITKRGQNVTFRCDPISEHNRLYWYRQTLGQGPEFLTYFQNEAQLEKSRLLSDRFSAERPKGSFSTLEIQRTEQGDSAMYLCASSLPSTGSHEKLFFGSGTQLSVL.

V gene TRBV6-1 combines with J gene TRBJ2-7; tentatively, D is TRBD2 (5 bases). This CDR3 spans 14 amino acids. Germline V gene sequence: CDR1 MNHNS, CDR2 SASEGT. Trimming took off 2 bases at V and 0 bases at J, with 8 bases between the two ends. Written as DNA, the CDR3 is TGTGCCAGCAGTGAATGGGAGAACTCCTACGAGCAGTACTTC. Translated: CASSEWENSYEQYF.

The chain links TRBV2 to TRBJ1-1; a possible D gene is TRBD1 (5 bases). Germline V gene lookup returns CDR1 SNHLY and CDR2 FYNNEI. V was cut by 4 bases and J by 1 base, with 7 bases left in between. This CDR3 has 13 amino acids. The CDR3 DNA is TGTGCCAGCAGTGGAGACAGGAACACTGAAGCTTTCTTT. This gives the protein CASSGDRNTEAFF.

The rearrangement links TRBV15 to TRBJ1-5; D possibly corresponds to TRBD1 (5 bases). The V gene lost 3 bases and the J gene lost 6 bases, with 15 bases spanning the gap. CDR1 and CDR2 (germline): LNHNV, YYDKDF (reference sequence). CDR3 size: 15 residues. CDR3 nucleotide sequence: TGTGCCACCAGCAGCCGGCGGGGGGGTCGTCAGCCCCAGCATTTT. This gives the protein CATSSRRGGRQPQHF.

This clone was detected only a few times. The genes are TRBV27 and TRBJ2-6; the D is unclear. V dropped 2 bases and J dropped 0 bases, with 8 bases sitting between them. Germline V gives CDR1 MNHEY, CDR2 SMNVEV (reference sequence). The CDR3 spans 16 residues. The CDR3 protein is CASSLGRSSGANVLTF. In DNA, the CDR3 is TGTGCCAGCAGTTTAGGACGGAGCTCTGGGGCCAACGTCCTGACTTTC. Looking up the rest from reference TRBV27 and TRBJ2-6 gives the full variable domain: EAQVTQNPRYLITVTGKKLTVTCSQNMNHEYMSWYRQDPGLGLRQIYYSMNVEVTDKGDVPEGYKVSRKEKRNFPLILESPSPNQTSLYFCASSLGRSSGANVLTFGAGSRLTVL.

This sequence joins TRBV27 and TRBJ2-3, with D possibly being TRBD1 (5 bases). CDR1 is MNHEY, CDR2 SMNVEV, per germline (reference sequence). Between the trimmed V and J ends, which lost 3 bases and 1 base, there was a span of 17 bases. CDR3 size: 17 residues. This chain's CDR3 is CASSFLTGNRRTDTQYF. DNA for the CDR3: TGTGCCAGCAGTTTCCTTACAGGCAATCGTCGCACAGATACGCAGTATTTT.

The chain carries TRBV13 and TRBJ2-2, with 11 bases aligning to TRBD1. The germline CDR1 and CDR2 sequences are PRHDT and FYEKMQ (reference sequence). Trimming cost V 3 bases and J 0 bases; bases outside gene matches: 0. This CDR3 spans 16 amino acids. CDR3 DNA sequence: TGTGCCAGCAGCTTGGGACAGGGGGCGAACACCGGGGAGCTGTTTTTT. This codes for CASSLGQGANTGELFF.

The gene calls are TRBV29-1 and TRBJ2-1; D is possibly TRBD2 (5 bases). With 1 base removed from V and 8 bases from J, the gap between germline ends came to 12 bases. The CDR3 totals 13 residues. The V gene's germline CDR1 is SQVTM and CDR2 ANQGSEA. CDR3 sequence reads: CSVEVDSWDEQFF. CDR3 in DNA: TGCAGCGTTGAAGTGGACTCCTGGGATGAGCAGTTCTTC.

The chain recombines TRBV19 with TRBJ1-2; D uncertain. V was shortened by 3 bases and J by 7 bases, with 6 bases between the two germline ends. Germline CDR1 LNHDA, CDR2 SQIVND (reference sequence). The CDR3 is 11 residues long. CDR3 region: CASSIGVGYTF. As DNA, the CDR3 is TGTGCCAGTAGTATCGGAGTTGGCTACACCTTC.

J is TRBJ1-2 and V is TRBV19, with TRBD1 matching 9 bases. The CDR3 contains 15 residues. CDR1 is LNHDA, CDR2 SQIVND, per germline (reference sequence). With 3 bases clipped from V and 4 bases from J, the junction kept 6 bases outside the gene matches. CDR3 in DNA: TGTGCCAGTAGTATCTCGGGACAGGGATCCTATGGCTACACCTTC. Residues: CASSISGQGSYGYTF.

The V call is TRBV5-1, the J call TRBJ2-7, with unresolved D. Germline assignment: CDR1 SGHRS and CDR2 YFSETQ. Trimming cost V 0 bases and J 4 bases, with 5 bases left between them. This CDR3 is built from 12 residues. CDR3 sequence (DNA): TGCGCCAGCAGCTTGGAGGGTTACGAGCAGTACTTC. Protein product: CASSLEGYEQYF.

The chain couples TRBV6-1 to TRBJ1-5; D possibly corresponds to TRBD1 (6 bases). The CDR3 spans 17 residues. The germline V and J ends were trimmed by 2 bases and 5 bases, with 19 bases remaining between them. Germline V gene lookup returns CDR1 MNHNS and CDR2 SASEGT. The CDR3 nucleotides are TGTGCCAGCAGTGAAACATACCGAGGACAGTACTATCAGCCCCAGCATTTT. This encodes CASSETYRGQYYQPQHF.

The chain carries TRBV6-4 and TRBJ2-3, with 7 bases aligning to TRBD2. The V and J ends lost 9 bases and 2 bases, in that order; junction bases with no gene match: 11. This CDR3 has 15 amino acids. Germline values: CDR1 MRHNA, CDR2 SNTAGT. CDR3 amino acids: CARGRRAGITDTQYF. DNA for the CDR3: TGTGCCAGGGGCCGTCGAGCGGGGATCACAGATACGCAGTATTTT.

The CDR3 region is CAWSPLSPPNEKLFF. CDR3 sequence (DNA): TGTGCCTGGAGTCCTTTATCACCCCCTAATGAAAAACTGTTTTTT. The J gene is TRBJ1-4, the V gene TRBV30; D is unresolved. The germline V gene has CDR1 GTSNPN and CDR2 SVGIG (reference sequence). The CDR3 spans 15 residues. Trimming took off 2 bases at V and 3 bases at J, with 13 bases between the two ends.

V and J are TRBV14 and TRBJ2-7; 10 bases fit TRBD1. Germline CDR1 reads SGHDN; CDR2 reads FVKESK. This CDR3 is 14 amino acids long. The V gene end was trimmed by 4 bases and the J gene end by 3 bases; junction bases not matched to a gene: 3. CDR3 DNA: TGTGCCAGCAGCCCGGACAGGGGGTTCTACGAGCAGTACTTC. Amino acids: CASSPDRGFYEQYF.

This chain connects TRBV19 to TRBJ1-5; 10 bases fit TRBD1. Germline V gene lookup returns CDR1 LNHDA and CDR2 SQIVND (reference sequence). V lost 6 bases, J lost 0 bases, and 20 bases stayed unmatched. CDR3 length equals 21 residues. CDR3 nucleotide sequence: TGTGCCAGTAGCACCCAAGCGGGACAGGGGAGGGGGCTCTATAGCAATCAGCCCCAGCATTTT. Protein product: CASSTQAGQGRGLYSNQPQHF.

The V and J genes are TRBV18 and TRBJ1-4, with 8 bases aligning to TRBD1. After removal of 6 bases from V and 8 bases from J, the junction contained 8 bases not matched to a gene. The CDR3 has 14 amino acids. CDR1 and CDR2 from the germline V gene are KGHSH and LQKENI. This CDR3 is CASSLGQGREKLFF. CDR3 coding DNA: TGTGCCAGCTCCCTAGGACAGGGAAGGGAAAAACTGTTTTTT.

This clone was seen just once. The CDR3 coding sequence is TGTGCCAGCAGCTTAAACAGGGATCAGCCCCAGCATTTT. Amino acid sequence: CASSLNRDQPQHF. The gene calls are TRBV5-6 and TRBJ1-5, with D perhaps matching TRBD1 (6 bases). Trimming shortened V by 2 bases and J by 5 bases, and 8 bases separated the two germline ends. Germline values: CDR1 SGHDT, CDR2 YYEEEE. This CDR3 has 13 residues.

This chain connects TRBV2 to TRBJ1-5, with D possibly matching TRBD1 (6 bases). The V gene's germline CDR1 is SNHLY and CDR2 FYNNEI. The V and J ends lost 4 bases and 2 bases respectively, with 9 bases between them. This CDR3 has 14 residues. In DNA, the CDR3 is TGTGCCAGCAGTGGGCCAGGGGGCAATCAGCCCCAGCATTTT. Translating it yields CASSGPGGNQPQHF.

This CDR3 is CASSESEYDGYTF. The CDR3 bases are TGTGCCAGCAGTGAATCAGAGTACGATGGCTACACCTTC. The V call is TRBV6-1, the J call TRBJ1-2; D gene unclear. CDR3 length: 13 amino acids. Germline CDR1 reads MNHNS; CDR2 reads SASEGT. V was clipped by 2 bases and J by 6 bases, with 10 bases between them.

In its sample, this clone was seen once. V usage is TRBV6-1 and J usage is TRBJ2-2, with D possibly being TRBD2 (5 bases). Germline CDR1 and CDR2: MNHNS and SASEGT. The germline V and J ends were trimmed by 7 bases and 6 bases, with 9 bases remaining between them. The CDR3 has 12 amino acids. The CDR3 is CASTGISGELFF. CDR3 nucleotide sequence: TGTGCCAGCACGGGGATCTCCGGGGAGCTGTTTTTT.

This rearrangement joins TRBV4-1 to TRBJ2-2; unclear D gene. The germline V gene has CDR1 MGHRA and CDR2 YSYEKL. The V and J ends lost 0 bases and 4 bases respectively, with 12 bases between them. CDR3 length equals 16 residues. CDR3 in DNA: TGCGCCAGCAGCCAAGATCTCTCCTTACGCACCGGGGAGCTGTTTTTT. This gives the protein CASSQDLSLRTGELFF.

The J gene is TRBJ1-6, the V gene TRBV4-1, with TRBD1 as a possible D gene (6 bases). Trimming removed 4 bases from V and 5 bases from J, with 15 bases in between. The germline CDR1 and CDR2 sequences are MGHRA and YSYEKL. This CDR3 contains 16 residues. CDR3 bases: TGCGCCAGCAGCCGATCCGGACAGTCAAATAATTCACCCCTCCACTTT. Translation: CASSRSGQSNNSPLHF.